The 21 T cell receptor beta chains listed next were all sequenced from one sample in a study of persistence of HIV-infected CD4 T cells. Their recognized antigens are unknown. The immunoSEQ assay was version 4, run in survey mode. Profiling relied on immunoSEQ multiplex PCR, and the TCRdb table lists in-frame clones only, not all of them. The sample shows tens of thousands of clones, approximately 74% of them seen only once. The stimulus was an HIV-1 Gag 15-mer peptide pool, 1 ug/peptide/mL. CD4+ T cells upregulating both CD40 ligand and CD69 were sorted as responding cells. Specimen: CD4+ T cells sorted from PBMCs after roughly 18-hour stimulation, collected from a patient who received antiretroviral therapy. These receptors all stem from an adult man with HIV who was CMV-seropositive.

The rearrangement links TRBV6-6 to TRBJ2-1, with D maybe TRBD1 (6 bases). This CDR3 is 14 amino acids long. Germline lookup yields CDR1 MNHNY and CDR2 SVGAGI (reference sequence). The V gene lost 6 bases and the J gene lost 1 base, with 10 bases spanning the gap. As DNA, the CDR3 is TGTGCCAGCAGACCCGGACAGTCCTACAATGAGCAGTTCTTC. As protein: CASRPGQSYNEQFF.

The chain joins TRBV6-5 to TRBJ1-1; TRBD1 matches at 9 bases. The CDR3 extends over 15 amino acids. Germline trimming cut 7 bases from V and 0 bases from J; bases unmatched to any gene: 6. From germline, CDR1 is MNHEY and CDR2 SVGAGI. CDR3 nucleotides: TGTGCCAGCATCGGGGGGGACAGGGTGAACACTGAAGCTTTCTTT. Amino acids: CASIGGDRVNTEAFF.

The V and J genes are TRBV5-1 and TRBJ2-7; possible D gene TRBD1, 6 bases. Germline lookup yields CDR1 SGHRS and CDR2 YFSETQ. Trimming removed 0 bases at V and 3 bases at J, with 13 bases between. The length of the CDR3 is 15 residues. CDR3 nucleotide sequence: TGCGCCAGCAGCTTGGGACAGGAACCCATCTACGAGCAGTACTTC. Translating it yields CASSLGQEPIYEQYF.

The chain employs TRBV27 and TRBJ2-6; D is unresolved. Looked up from germline, CDR1 is MNHEY and CDR2 is SMNVEV (reference sequence). This CDR3 has 13 amino acids. The V and J ends lost 6 bases and 0 bases respectively, with 3 bases between them. The CDR3 nucleotides read TGTGCCAGCAGAGTCTCTGGGGCCAACGTCCTGACTTTC. This encodes CASRVSGANVLTF. The whole variable domain, remainder taken from reference TRBV27 and TRBJ2-6, is EAQVTQNPRYLITVTGKKLTVTCSQNMNHEYMSWYRQDPGLGLRQIYYSMNVEVTDKGDVPEGYKVSRKEKRNFPLILESPSPNQTSLYFCASRVSGANVLTFGAGSRLTVL.

The chain is built from TRBV19 and TRBJ2-7; 8 nucleotides agree with TRBD1. CDR1 is LNHDA and CDR2 is SQIVND in the germline V gene (reference sequence). CDR3 length equals 14 residues. Trimming at V came to 6 bases and at J to 0 bases, leaving 4 bases not matched to a gene. The CDR3 here is CASSRDRNSYEQYF. CDR3 in DNA: TGTGCCAGTAGCCGGGACAGGAACTCCTACGAGCAGTACTTC. The whole variable domain, filled in from reference TRBV19 and TRBJ2-7, reads DGGITQSPKYLFRKEGQNVTLSCEQNLNHDAMYWYRQDPGQGLRLIYYSQIVNDFQKGDIAEGYSVSREKKESFPLTVTSAQKNPTAFYLCASSRDRNSYEQYFGPGTRLTVT.

The chain carries TRBV6-5 and TRBJ2-3; D is possibly TRBD1 (7 bases). The V gene lost 8 bases and the J gene lost 1 base, with 16 bases spanning the gap. This CDR3 contains 15 residues. CDR1 and CDR2 from the germline V gene are MNHEY and SVGAGI. This CDR3 reads CASCLGGTGTDTQYF. The CDR3 DNA is TGTGCCAGCTGCTTAGGGGGGACAGGCACAGATACGCAGTATTTT.

The gene calls are TRBV6-5 and TRBJ1-5; no clear D gene. Germline loops: CDR1 MNHEY, CDR2 SVGAGI. Trimming left V 6 bases short and J 0 bases short, with 12 bases between. This CDR3 spans 15 amino acids. For the CDR3, the DNA is TGTGCCAGCAGGGCGGTGGAGTATAGCAATCAGCCCCAGCATTTT. Protein sequence: CASRAVEYSNQPQHF.

This clone was seen more than once but under ten times. This rearrangement joins TRBV2 to TRBJ2-3; D gene unclear. V shed 5 bases and J shed 5 bases, with 8 bases lying between them. CDR1 and CDR2 from the germline V gene are SNHLY and FYNNEI. The CDR3 has 12 residues. The chain's CDR3 is CASSPGRDTQYF. The DNA for the CDR3 is TGTGCCAGCAGTCCAGGTAGAGATACGCAGTATTTT.

The genes are TRBV30 and TRBJ2-2; 8 bases map to TRBD2. The CDR3 has 16 amino acids. Germline V gene data show CDR1 as GTSNPN and CDR2 as SVGIG (reference sequence). J lost 5 bases, V lost 0 bases, and 8 bases had no gene match. The CDR3 coding sequence is TGTGCCTGGAGTGTATTAACGGGGGGGCCGACCGGGGAGCTGTTTTTT. It codes for CAWSVLTGGPTGELFF.

The gene calls are TRBV6-5 and TRBJ1-2, with TRBD1 matching 7 bases. The J segment lost 3 bases and the V segment lost 7 bases, leaving 8 bases of the junction unmatched. This CDR3 has 14 amino acids. Germline values: CDR1 MNHEY, CDR2 SVGAGI. The CDR3 reads CASTQGGLDYGYTF. The CDR3 DNA follows: TGTGCCAGCACCCAAGGGGGCCTCGACTATGGCTACACCTTC.

This chain uses TRBV28 with TRBJ2-2; tentatively, D is TRBD1 (6 bases). Germline assignment: CDR1 MDHEN and CDR2 SYDVKM. The V end lost 4 bases, the J end lost 6 bases, and 12 bases lay between the germline ends. The CDR3 extends over 14 amino acids. The CDR3 protein is CASSWGPGPGELFF. The CDR3 DNA follows: TGTGCCAGCAGTTGGGGGCCAGGGCCCGGGGAGCTGTTTTTT.

This chain links TRBV6-2 or TRBV6-3 with TRBJ1-1; possibly TRBD1 for D (6 bases). Trimming stripped 5 bases from V and 2 bases from J, with 15 bases between. The CDR3 consists of 15 residues. Looked up from germline, CDR1 is MNHEY and CDR2 is SVGEGT. CDR3: CASSDQTGDNTEAFF. The DNA of the CDR3 is TGTGCCAGCAGTGACCAGACAGGTGACAACACTGAAGCTTTCTTT.

The V and J genes are TRBV10-3 and TRBJ2-2; a possible D gene is TRBD2 (5 bases). Germline assignment: CDR1 ENHRY and CDR2 SYGVKD. This CDR3 is built from 15 residues. V lost 7 bases to trimming and J lost 0 bases, with 12 bases between them. Written as DNA, the CDR3 is TGTGCCATCAATGACCCGGGGACGAACACCGGGGAGCTGTTTTTT. The encoded protein is CAINDPGTNTGELFF.

The genes are TRBV9 and TRBJ2-4, with 8 bases matching TRBD1. CDR3 length: 13 amino acids. Trimming cost V 4 bases and J 8 bases; bases outside gene matches: 5. The germline CDR1 and CDR2 sequences are SGDLS and YYNGEE. CDR3 coding DNA: TGTGCCAGCAGCCGAGACAGGGGAGACATTCAGTACTTC. Translating gives CASSRDRGDIQYF.

This sequence joins TRBV9 and TRBJ1-1; 10 bases are a match to TRBD1. Trimming at V came to 4 bases and at J to 4 bases, leaving 10 bases not matched to a gene. Germline V gives CDR1 SGDLS, CDR2 YYNGEE. The CDR3 extends over 16 amino acids. In DNA, the CDR3 is TGTGCCAGCAGCCCTGGACAGGGGGTGCCGGGCACTGAAGCTTTCTTT. Translation: CASSPGQGVPGTEAFF.

The CDR3 region is CASSVLAGHGEQYF. The CDR3 coding sequence is TGTGCCAGCAGTGTGCTAGCGGGTCACGGTGAGCAGTACTTC. The chain combines TRBV25-1 with TRBJ2-7; 8 positions agree with TRBD2. CDR1 MGHDK and CDR2 SYGVNS come from the germline V gene. After removal of 4 bases from V and 7 bases from J, the junction contained 9 bases not matched to a gene. The CDR3 consists of 14 residues.

The chain employs TRBV28 and TRBJ2-7; D may match TRBD1 or TRBD2 (5 bases each). Trimming stripped 4 bases from V and 4 bases from J, with 8 bases between. The CDR3 is 12 amino acids. Per the germline V gene, CDR1 is MDHEN and CDR2 is SYDVKM. DNA of the CDR3: TGTGCCAGCAGTTGGGGACCTTACGAGCAGTACTTC. This gives the protein CASSWGPYEQYF.

This chain joins TRBV5-5 and TRBJ2-7, with TRBD2 matching over 8 bases. The CDR3 contains 14 residues. V lost 5 bases and J lost 5; bases outside the gene matches: 9. The V gene's germline CDR1 is SGHKS and CDR2 YYEKEE (reference sequence). CDR3 amino acids: CASRRTREGNEQYF. In nucleotides, the CDR3 is TGTGCCAGCAGACGGACTCGGGAGGGAAACGAGCAGTACTTC.

The rearrangement links TRBV6-5 to TRBJ1-1; TRBD1 might be the D (6 bases). The V gene's germline CDR1 is MNHEY and CDR2 SVGAGI. Trimming removed 8 bases from V and 11 bases from J, with 12 bases in between. This CDR3 region has 10 residues. This CDR3 reads CASGKGVAFF. The CDR3 coding sequence is TGTGCCAGCGGTAAGGGGGTTGCTTTCTTT.

This clone showed up just once. This chain joins TRBV7-9 and TRBJ1-5; D is uncertain. The CDR3 extends over 12 amino acids. The germline V and J ends were trimmed by 8 bases and 0 bases, with 5 bases remaining between them. Germline V gives CDR1 SEHNR, CDR2 FQNEAQ (reference sequence). The CDR3 DNA reads TGTGCCAGCGGGTATAGCAATCAGCCCCAGCATTTT. Its protein product is CASGYSNQPQHF.

The gene calls are TRBV9 and TRBJ1-2; the D gene is possibly TRBD1 (5 bases). The length of the CDR3 is 16 residues. Germline V gene data show CDR1 as SGDLS and CDR2 as YYNGEE. V lost 0 bases, J lost 8 bases, and 20 bases lay in between. CDR3 protein: CASSVGLRDPHGGYTF. The CDR3 DNA reads as TGTGCCAGCAGCGTAGGCCTCCGGGACCCCCATGGCGGCTACACCTTC.